This T cell receptor beta chain was documented in a study of shared clonotypes between healthy human individuals. Only CD45RO-negative cells positively selected for CCR7 counted as naive CD8 cells, so terminally differentiated effector memory CD45RA+ cells were excluded. The method was immunoSEQ multiplex PCR; TCRdb's version includes in-frame clones alone and lacks a portion of them. The sample consists of about 590,000 clones, just under 97% of them appearing once. The receptor's source is a woman in her 30s in good health. Sample: naive CD8+ T cells sorted from blood.

The CDR3 nucleotides read TGTGCCAGCAGCTCCATTATACAGGGGAGGGACGAGACCCAGTACTTC. Its translation: CASSSIIQGRDETQYF. The chain is built from TRBV11-2 and TRBJ2-5; D may correspond to TRBD1 or TRBD2 (7 bases each). The CDR3 is 16 residues long. Germline V gene lookup returns CDR1 SGHAT and CDR2 FQNNGV. Trimming removed 4 bases at V and 5 bases at J, with 20 bases between.